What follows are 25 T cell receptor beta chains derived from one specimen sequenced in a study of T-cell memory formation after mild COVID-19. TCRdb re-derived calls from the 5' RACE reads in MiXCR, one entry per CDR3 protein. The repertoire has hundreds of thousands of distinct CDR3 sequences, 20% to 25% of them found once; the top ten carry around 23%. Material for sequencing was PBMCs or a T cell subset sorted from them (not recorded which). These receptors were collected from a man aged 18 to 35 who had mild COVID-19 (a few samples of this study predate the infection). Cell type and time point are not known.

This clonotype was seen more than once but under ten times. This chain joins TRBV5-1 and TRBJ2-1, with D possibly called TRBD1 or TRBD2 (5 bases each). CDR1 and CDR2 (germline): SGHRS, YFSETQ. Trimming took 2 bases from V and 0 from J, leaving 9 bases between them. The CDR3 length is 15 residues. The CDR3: CASSFRDRSYNEQFF. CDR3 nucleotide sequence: TGCGCCAGCAGCTTCAGGGACCGCTCCTACAATGAGCAGTTCTTC.

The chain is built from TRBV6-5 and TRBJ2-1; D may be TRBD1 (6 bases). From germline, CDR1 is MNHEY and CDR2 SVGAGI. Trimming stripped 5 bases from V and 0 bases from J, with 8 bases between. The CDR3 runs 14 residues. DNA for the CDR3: TGTGCCAGCAGTGGGACACTCTCCTACAATGAGCAGTTCTTC. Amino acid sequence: CASSGTLSYNEQFF.

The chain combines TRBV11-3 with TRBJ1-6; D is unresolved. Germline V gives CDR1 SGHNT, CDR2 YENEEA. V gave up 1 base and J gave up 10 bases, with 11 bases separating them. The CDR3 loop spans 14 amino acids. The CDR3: CASSLGGPLSPLHF. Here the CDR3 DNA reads TGTGCCAGCAGCTTAGGAGGGCCACTCTCACCCCTCCACTTT.

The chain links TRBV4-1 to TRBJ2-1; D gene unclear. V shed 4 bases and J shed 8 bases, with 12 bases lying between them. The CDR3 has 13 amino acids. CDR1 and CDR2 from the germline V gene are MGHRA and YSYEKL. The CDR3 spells CASSRKPQDEQFF. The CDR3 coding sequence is TGCGCCAGCAGCCGAAAACCCCAGGATGAGCAGTTCTTC.

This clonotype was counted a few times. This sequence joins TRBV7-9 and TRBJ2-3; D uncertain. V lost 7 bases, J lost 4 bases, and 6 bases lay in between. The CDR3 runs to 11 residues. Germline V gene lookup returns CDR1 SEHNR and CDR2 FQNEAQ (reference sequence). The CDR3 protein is CASIGADTQYF. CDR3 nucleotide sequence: TGTGCCAGCATCGGCGCAGATACGCAGTATTTT.

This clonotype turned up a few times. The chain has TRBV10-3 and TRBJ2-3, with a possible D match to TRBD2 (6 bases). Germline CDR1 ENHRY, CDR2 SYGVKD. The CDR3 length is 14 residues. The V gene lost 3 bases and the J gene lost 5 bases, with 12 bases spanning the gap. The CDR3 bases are TGTGCCATCAGTGAAGGGACTCCCGGAGATACGCAGTATTTT. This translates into CAISEGTPGDTQYF.

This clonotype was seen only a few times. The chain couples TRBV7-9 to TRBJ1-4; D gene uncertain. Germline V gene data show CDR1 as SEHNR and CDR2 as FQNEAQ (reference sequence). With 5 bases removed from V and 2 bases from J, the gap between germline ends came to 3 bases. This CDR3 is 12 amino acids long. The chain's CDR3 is CASSDTNEKLFF. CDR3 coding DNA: TGTGCCAGCAGCGATACTAATGAAAAACTGTTTTTT. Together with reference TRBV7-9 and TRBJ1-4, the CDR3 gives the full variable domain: DTGVSQNPRHKITKRGQNVTFRCDPISEHNRLYWYRQTLGQGPEFLTYFQNEAQLEKSRLLSDRFSAERPKGSFSTLEIQRTEQGDSAMYLCASSDTNEKLFFGSGTQLSVL.

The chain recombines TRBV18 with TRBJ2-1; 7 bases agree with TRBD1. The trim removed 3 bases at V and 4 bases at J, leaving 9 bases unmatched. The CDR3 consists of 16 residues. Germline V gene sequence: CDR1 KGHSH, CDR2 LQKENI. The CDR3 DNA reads TGTGCCAGCTCACCTCGACAGGGCCCCATATACAATGAGCAGTTCTTC. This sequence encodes CASSPRQGPIYNEQFF.

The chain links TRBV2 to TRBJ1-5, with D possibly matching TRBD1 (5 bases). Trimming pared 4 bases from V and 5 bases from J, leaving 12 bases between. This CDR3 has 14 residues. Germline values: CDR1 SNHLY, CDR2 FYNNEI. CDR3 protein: CASSVGQGYQPQHF. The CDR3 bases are TGTGCCAGCAGTGTAGGGCAGGGATATCAGCCCCAGCATTTT.

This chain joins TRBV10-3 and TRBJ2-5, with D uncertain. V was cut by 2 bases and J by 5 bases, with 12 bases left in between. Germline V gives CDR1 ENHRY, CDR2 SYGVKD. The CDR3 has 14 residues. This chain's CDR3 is CAISEQERRETQYF. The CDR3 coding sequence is TGTGCCATCAGTGAGCAAGAGCGACGGGAGACCCAGTACTTC.

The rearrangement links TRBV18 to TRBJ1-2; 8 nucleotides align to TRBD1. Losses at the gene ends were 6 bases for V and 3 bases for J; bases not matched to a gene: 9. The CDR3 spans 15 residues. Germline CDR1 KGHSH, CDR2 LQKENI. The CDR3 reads CASSPTGEGDYGYTF. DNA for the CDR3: TGTGCCAGCTCCCCGACAGGGGAGGGGGACTATGGCTACACCTTC.

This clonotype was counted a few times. In DNA form, the CDR3 reads TGCAGTGCTAGAGAGAGTAGGGGTTCAGATACGCAGTATTTT. Protein sequence: CSARESRGSDTQYF. The chain employs TRBV20-1 and TRBJ2-3; TRBD1 is a possible D gene (5 bases). The CDR3 consists of 14 residues. CDR1 is DFQATT, CDR2 SNEGSKA, per germline (reference sequence). Trimming left V 0 bases short and J 4 bases short, with 11 bases between.

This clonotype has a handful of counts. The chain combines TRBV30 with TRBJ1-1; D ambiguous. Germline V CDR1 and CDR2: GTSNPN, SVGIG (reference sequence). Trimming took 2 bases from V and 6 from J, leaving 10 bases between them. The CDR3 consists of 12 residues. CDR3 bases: TGTGCCTGGAGTTTAAACAGCCCTGAAGCTTTCTTT. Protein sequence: CAWSLNSPEAFF.

CDR3 protein: CSASELEDGYTF. The CDR3 DNA reads TGCAGTGCTAGTGAACTAGAGGACGGCTACACCTTC. The chain carries TRBV20-1 and TRBJ1-2; D call uncertain. The CDR3 has 12 residues. Per the germline V gene, CDR1 is DFQATT and CDR2 is SNEGSKA (reference sequence). V gave up 3 bases and J gave up 8 bases, with 13 bases separating them.

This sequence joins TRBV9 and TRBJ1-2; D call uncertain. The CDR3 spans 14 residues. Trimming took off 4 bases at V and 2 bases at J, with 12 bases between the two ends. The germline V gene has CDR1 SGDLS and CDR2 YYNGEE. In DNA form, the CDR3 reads TGTGCCAGCAGCCCCACGGTAGAAAACTATGGCTACACCTTC. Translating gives CASSPTVENYGYTF.

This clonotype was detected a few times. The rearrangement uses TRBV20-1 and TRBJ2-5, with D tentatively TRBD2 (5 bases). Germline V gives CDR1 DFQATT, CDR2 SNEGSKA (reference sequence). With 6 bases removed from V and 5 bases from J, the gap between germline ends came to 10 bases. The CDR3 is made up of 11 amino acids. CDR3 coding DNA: TGCAGTGCGAGGGTCGCGGAGACCCAGTACTTC. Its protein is CSARVAETQYF.

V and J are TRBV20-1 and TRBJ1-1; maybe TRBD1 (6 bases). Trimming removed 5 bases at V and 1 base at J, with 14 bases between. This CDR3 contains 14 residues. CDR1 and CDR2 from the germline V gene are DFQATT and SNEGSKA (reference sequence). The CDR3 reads CSASNAGANTEAFF. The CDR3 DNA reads TGCAGTGCTTCAAATGCAGGGGCGAACACTGAAGCTTTCTTT.

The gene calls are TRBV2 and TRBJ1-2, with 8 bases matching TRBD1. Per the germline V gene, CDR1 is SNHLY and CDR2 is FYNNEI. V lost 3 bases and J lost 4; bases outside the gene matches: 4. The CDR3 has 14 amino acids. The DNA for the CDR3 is TGTGCCAGCAGTGAGCAGGGGGCGGTCTATGGCTACACCTTC. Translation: CASSEQGAVYGYTF.

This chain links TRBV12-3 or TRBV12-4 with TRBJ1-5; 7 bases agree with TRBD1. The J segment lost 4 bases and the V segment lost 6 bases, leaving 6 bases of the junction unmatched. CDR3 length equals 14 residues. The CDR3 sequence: CASSPDRANQPQHF. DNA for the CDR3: TGTGCCAGCAGCCCAGACAGGGCGAATCAGCCCCAGCATTTT.

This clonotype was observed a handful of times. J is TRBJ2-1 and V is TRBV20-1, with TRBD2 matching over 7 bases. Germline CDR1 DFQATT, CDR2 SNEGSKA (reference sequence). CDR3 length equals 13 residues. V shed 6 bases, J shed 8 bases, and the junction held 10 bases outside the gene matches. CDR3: CSANRDYWDEQFF. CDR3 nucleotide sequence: TGCAGTGCGAACCGGGACTACTGGGATGAGCAGTTCTTC.

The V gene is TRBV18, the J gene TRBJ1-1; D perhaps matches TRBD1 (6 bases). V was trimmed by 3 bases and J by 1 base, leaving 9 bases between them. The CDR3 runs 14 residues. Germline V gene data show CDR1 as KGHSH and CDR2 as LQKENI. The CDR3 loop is CASSPMTGNTEAFF. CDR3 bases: TGTGCCAGCTCACCGATGACAGGGAACACTGAAGCTTTCTTT.

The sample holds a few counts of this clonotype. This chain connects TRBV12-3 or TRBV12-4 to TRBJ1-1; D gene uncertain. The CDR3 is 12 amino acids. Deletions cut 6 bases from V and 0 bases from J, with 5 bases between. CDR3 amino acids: CASRRLNTEAFF. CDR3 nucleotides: TGTGCCAGCAGAAGGCTGAACACTGAAGCTTTCTTT.

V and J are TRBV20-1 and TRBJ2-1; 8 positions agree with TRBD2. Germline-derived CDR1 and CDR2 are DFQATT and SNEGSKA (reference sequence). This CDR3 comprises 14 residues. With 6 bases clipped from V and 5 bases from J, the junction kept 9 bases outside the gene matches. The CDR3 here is CSATVAGRNNEQFF. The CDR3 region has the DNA TGCAGTGCGACCGTAGCGGGGCGAAACAATGAGCAGTTCTTC.

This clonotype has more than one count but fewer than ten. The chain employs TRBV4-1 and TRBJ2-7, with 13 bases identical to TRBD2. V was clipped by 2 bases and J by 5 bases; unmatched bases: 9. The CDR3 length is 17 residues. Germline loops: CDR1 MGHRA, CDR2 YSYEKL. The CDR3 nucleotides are TGCGCCAGCAGCCAACTACCGGGACTAGCGGGGAAAAACGAGCAGTACTTC. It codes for CASSQLPGLAGKNEQYF.

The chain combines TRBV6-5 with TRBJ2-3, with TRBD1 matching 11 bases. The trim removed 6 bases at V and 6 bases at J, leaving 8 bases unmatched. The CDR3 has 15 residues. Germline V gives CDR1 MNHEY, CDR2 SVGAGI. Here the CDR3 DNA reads TGTGCCAGCAGCAATTTCGGGACAGGGGGTGATACGCAGTATTTT. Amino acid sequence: CASSNFGTGGDTQYF.